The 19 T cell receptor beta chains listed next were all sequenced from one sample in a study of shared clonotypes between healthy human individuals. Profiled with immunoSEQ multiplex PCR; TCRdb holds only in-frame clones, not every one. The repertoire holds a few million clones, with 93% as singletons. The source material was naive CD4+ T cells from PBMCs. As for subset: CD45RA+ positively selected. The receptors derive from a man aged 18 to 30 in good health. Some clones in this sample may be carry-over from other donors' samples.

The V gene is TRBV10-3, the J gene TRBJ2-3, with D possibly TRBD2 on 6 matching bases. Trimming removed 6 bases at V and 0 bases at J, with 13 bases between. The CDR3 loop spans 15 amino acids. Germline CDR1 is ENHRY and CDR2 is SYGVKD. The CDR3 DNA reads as TGTGCCATCAGAGACCTAGCGATTAGCACAGATACGCAGTATTTT. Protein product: CAIRDLAISTDTQYF.

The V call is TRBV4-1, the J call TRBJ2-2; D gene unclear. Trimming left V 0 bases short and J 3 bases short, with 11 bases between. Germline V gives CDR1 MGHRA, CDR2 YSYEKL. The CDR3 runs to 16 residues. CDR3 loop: CASSQEGGYDTGELFF. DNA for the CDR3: TGCGCCAGCAGCCAAGAAGGCGGCTATGACACCGGGGAGCTGTTTTTT.

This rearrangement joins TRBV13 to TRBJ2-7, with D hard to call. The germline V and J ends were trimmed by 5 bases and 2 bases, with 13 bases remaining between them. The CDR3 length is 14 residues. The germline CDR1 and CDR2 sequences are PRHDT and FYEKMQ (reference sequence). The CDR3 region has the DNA TGTGCCAGCAGCAAGAAGGGCGGACCCTACGAGCAGTACTTC. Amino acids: CASSKKGGPYEQYF.

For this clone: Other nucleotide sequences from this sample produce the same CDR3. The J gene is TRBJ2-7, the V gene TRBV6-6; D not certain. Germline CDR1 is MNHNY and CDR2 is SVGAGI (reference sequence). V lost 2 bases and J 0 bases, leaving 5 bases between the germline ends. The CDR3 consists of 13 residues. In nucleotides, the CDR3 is TGTGCCAGCAGTTACGGTGGCTCCTACGAGCAGTACTTC. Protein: CASSYGGSYEQYF.

CDR3 region: CASSHRTAGTYTGELFF. In DNA, the CDR3 is TGCGCCAGCAGCCACCGTACGGCCGGGACTTACACCGGGGAGCTGTTTTTT. The chain carries TRBV4-3 and TRBJ2-2; perhaps TRBD2 as D (6 bases). In germline, CDR1 is LGHNA, CDR2 YSLEER. Trimming took 3 bases from V and 3 from J, leaving 17 bases between them. The CDR3 has 17 residues.

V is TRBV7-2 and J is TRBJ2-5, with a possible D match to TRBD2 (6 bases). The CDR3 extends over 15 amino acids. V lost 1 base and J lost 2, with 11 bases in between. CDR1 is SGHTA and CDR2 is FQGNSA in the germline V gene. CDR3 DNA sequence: TGTGCCAGCAGCTTAGATGTTGGGAGGCAAGAGACCCAGTACTTC. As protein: CASSLDVGRQETQYF.

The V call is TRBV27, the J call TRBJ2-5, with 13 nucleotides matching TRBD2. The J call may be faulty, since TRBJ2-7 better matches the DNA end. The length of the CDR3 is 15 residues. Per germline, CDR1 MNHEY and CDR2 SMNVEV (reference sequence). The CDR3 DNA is TGTGCCAGCAGTATCAGACTAGCGGGAGGTGGCGAGCAGTACTTC. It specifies CASSIRLAGGGEQYF.

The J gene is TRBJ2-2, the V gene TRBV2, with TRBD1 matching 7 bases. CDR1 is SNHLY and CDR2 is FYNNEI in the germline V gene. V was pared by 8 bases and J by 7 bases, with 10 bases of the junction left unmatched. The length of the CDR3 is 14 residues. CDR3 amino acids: CASRRQGRGGELFF. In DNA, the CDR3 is TGTGCCAGCCGGAGACAGGGACGGGGCGGGGAGCTGTTTTTT.

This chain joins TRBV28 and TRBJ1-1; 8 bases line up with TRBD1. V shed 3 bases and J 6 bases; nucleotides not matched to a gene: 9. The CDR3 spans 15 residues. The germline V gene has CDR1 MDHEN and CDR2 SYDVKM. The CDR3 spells CASSFQGAIEAEAFF. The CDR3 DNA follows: TGTGCCAGCAGTTTCCAGGGGGCAATTGAGGCTGAAGCTTTCTTT.

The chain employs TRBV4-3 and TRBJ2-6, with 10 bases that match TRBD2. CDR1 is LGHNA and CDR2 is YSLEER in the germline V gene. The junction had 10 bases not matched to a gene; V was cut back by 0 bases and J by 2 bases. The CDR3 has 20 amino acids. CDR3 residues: CASSQDFPSGSVPGANVLTF. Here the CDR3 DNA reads TGCGCCAGCAGCCAAGATTTTCCTAGCGGGAGTGTGCCTGGGGCCAACGTCCTGACTTTC.

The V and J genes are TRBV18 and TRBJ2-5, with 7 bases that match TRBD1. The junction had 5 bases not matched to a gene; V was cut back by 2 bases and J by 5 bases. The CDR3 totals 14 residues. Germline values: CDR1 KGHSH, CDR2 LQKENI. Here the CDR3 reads CASSPGTVRETQYF. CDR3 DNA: TGTGCCAGCTCACCAGGGACAGTCAGGGAGACCCAGTACTTC.

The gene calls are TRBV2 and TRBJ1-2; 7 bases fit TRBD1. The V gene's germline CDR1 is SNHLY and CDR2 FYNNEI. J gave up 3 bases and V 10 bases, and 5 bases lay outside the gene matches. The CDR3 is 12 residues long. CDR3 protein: CATHRGDYGYTF. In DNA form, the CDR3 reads TGTGCCACCCACAGGGGAGACTATGGCTACACCTTC. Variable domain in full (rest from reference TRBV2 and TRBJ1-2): EPEVTQTPSHQVTQMGQEVILRCVPISNHLYFYWYRQILGQKVEFLVSFYNNEISEKSEIFDDQFSVERPDGSNFTLKIRSTKLEDSAMYFCATHRGDYGYTFGSGTRLTVV.

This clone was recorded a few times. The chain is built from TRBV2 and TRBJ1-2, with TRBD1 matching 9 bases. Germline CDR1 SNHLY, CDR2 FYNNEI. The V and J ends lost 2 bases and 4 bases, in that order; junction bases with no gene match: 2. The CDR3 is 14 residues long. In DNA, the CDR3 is TGTGCCAGCAGTGAAACAGGGGGCGTCTATGGCTACACCTTC. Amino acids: CASSETGGVYGYTF.

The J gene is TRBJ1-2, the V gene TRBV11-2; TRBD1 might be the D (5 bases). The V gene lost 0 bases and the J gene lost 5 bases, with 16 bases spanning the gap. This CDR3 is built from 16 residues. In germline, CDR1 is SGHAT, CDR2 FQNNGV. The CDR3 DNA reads TGTGCCAGCAGCTTAGAAGTGGGGGACCGCGCGTATGGCTACACCTTC. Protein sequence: CASSLEVGDRAYGYTF.

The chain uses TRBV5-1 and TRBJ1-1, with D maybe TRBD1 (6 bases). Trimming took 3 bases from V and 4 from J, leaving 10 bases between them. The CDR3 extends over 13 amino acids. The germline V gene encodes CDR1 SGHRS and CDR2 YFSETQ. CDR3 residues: CASSSGGATEAFF. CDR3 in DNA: TGCGCCAGCAGCTCGGGGGGCGCCACTGAAGCTTTCTTT.

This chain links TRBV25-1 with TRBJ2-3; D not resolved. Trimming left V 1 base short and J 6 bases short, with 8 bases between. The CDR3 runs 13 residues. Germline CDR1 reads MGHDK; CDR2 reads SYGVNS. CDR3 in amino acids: CASSESVRDTQYF. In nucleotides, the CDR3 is TGTGCCAGCAGTGAATCAGTCCGGGATACGCAGTATTTT.

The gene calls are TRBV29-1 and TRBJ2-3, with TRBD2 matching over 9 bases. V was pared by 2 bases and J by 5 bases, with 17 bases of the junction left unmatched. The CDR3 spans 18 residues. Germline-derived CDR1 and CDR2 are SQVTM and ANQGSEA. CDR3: CSVERSFRGRAFGDTQYF. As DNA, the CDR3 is TGCAGCGTTGAACGGTCCTTTCGCGGGAGGGCCTTTGGAGATACGCAGTATTTT.

The CDR3 DNA reads TGCAGCGCGGGCGTAAGAGGCGAAAAACTGTTTTTT. Translating it yields CSAGVRGEKLFF. The chain is built from TRBV29-1 and TRBJ1-4, with unresolved D. The CDR3 contains 12 residues. V was cut by 7 bases and J by 8 bases, with 14 bases left in between. Germline assignment: CDR1 SQVTM and CDR2 ANQGSEA.

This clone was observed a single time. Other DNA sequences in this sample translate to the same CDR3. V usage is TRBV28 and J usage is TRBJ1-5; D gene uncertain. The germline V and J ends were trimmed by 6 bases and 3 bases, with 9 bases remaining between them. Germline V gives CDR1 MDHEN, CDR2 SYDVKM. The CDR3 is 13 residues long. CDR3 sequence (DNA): TGTGCCAGCAGCTCCGGGATCAATCAGCCCCAGCATTTT. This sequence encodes CASSSGINQPQHF. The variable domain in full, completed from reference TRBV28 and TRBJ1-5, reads DVKVTQSSRYLVKRTGEKVFLECVQDMDHENMFWYRQDPGLGLRLIYFSYDVKMKEKGDIPEGYSVSREKKERFSLILESASTNQTSMYLCASSSGINQPQHFGDGTRLSIL.